The 21 T cell receptor beta chains in this list originate from one sample, sequenced in a study of regulatory T cells in long-lasting Graves disease. Time point in this sample: persistent/refractory GD, antithyroid drugs over 5 years with positive TRAb. The TCR library used RNA extracted from PBMCs. Building the TCR beta libraries relied on iRepertoire HTBI primers, and CDR3 regions underwent Arm-PCR. MiXCR was run by TCRdb on the multiplex PCR reads, yielding one entry per CDR3 protein. The profile covers roughly 400,000 distinct CDR3 sequences, with 20% to 25% appearing a single time and 14% taken by the ten largest. The sample was peripheral blood mononuclear cells (PBMCs), taken when the disease was refractory, from a patient treated with antithyroid drugs. The receptors derive from a female donor with Graves disease.

The chain is built from TRBV18 and TRBJ2-3; D remains ambiguous. This CDR3 spans 16 amino acids. In germline, CDR1 is KGHSH, CDR2 LQKENI. Trimming took 2 bases from V and 6 from J, leaving 18 bases between them. This CDR3 is CASSPSDSPTSDTQYF. The CDR3 DNA reads as TGTGCCAGCTCACCATCCGACTCCCCAACCTCGGATACGCAGTATTTT.

V gene TRBV3-1 combines with J gene TRBJ2-7; D not resolved. CDR1 is LGHDT, CDR2 YNNKEL, per germline (reference sequence). This CDR3 has 15 residues. V was trimmed by 4 bases and J by 4 bases, leaving 17 bases between them. CDR3 sequence (DNA): TGTGCCAGCAGCCCTGCGAACCCCTGGCCATACGAGCAGTACTTC. This encodes CASSPANPWPYEQYF.

This clonotype showed up many times. The chain carries TRBV6-2 or TRBV6-3 and TRBJ2-7; D unresolved. Germline loops: CDR1 MNHEY, CDR2 SVGEGT. Trimming took off 0 bases at V and 1 base at J, with 13 bases between the two ends. The CDR3 runs to 16 residues. The CDR3 sequence: CASSYSRTGGSYEQYF. As DNA, the CDR3 is TGTGCCAGCAGTTACTCTCGCACGGGTGGGTCCTACGAGCAGTACTTC.

The chain couples TRBV29-1 to TRBJ2-7; D possibly corresponds to TRBD1 (5 bases). CDR3 length equals 13 residues. Trimming took off 7 bases at V and 3 bases at J, with 16 bases between the two ends. Germline values: CDR1 SQVTM, CDR2 ANQGSEA. As DNA, the CDR3 is TGCAGCGCCGAGGACATGCAGTACTACGAGCAGTACTTC. This gives the protein CSAEDMQYYEQYF.

The J gene is TRBJ2-7, the V gene TRBV6-1, with TRBD2 matching over 11 bases. CDR1 is MNHNS and CDR2 is SASEGT in the germline V gene. The CDR3 extends over 16 amino acids. The trim removed 5 bases at V and 1 base at J, leaving 7 bases unmatched. CDR3 amino acids: CASSHPTSGASYEQYF. CDR3 DNA: TGTGCCAGCAGTCATCCGACTAGCGGGGCATCCTACGAGCAGTACTTC.

There are many counts of this clonotype. The chain uses TRBV5-8 and TRBJ1-1, with D unclear. V lost 4 bases to trimming and J lost 1 base, with 14 bases between them. Germline-derived CDR1 and CDR2 are SGHTS and YDEGEE. The CDR3 has 15 residues. In DNA form, the CDR3 reads TGTGCCAGCAGCCCTGGGTTCTACGAGAACACTGAAGCTTTCTTT. Its protein is CASSPGFYENTEAFF.

This clonotype was recorded many times. The chain is built from TRBV28 and TRBJ1-5; D perhaps matches TRBD1 (5 bases). CDR1 is MDHEN, CDR2 SYDVKM, per germline. The length of the CDR3 is 15 residues. V lost 5 bases and J lost 9, with 20 bases in between. The CDR3, as DNA: TGTGCCAGCAGTCCCAGTTGGGGGACCGGGAGGCCCCAGCATTTT. It is translated as CASSPSWGTGRPQHF.

This clonotype was counted at least ten times. V and J are TRBV20-1 and TRBJ2-5, with TRBD2 identical over 11 bases. V lost 0 bases to trimming and J lost 2 bases; unmatched junction nucleotides: 5. CDR3 size: 16 residues. The V gene's germline CDR1 is DFQATT and CDR2 SNEGSKA (reference sequence). The CDR3 protein is CSARELASGGQETQYF. CDR3 bases: TGCAGTGCTAGAGAATTGGCTAGCGGGGGGCAAGAGACCCAGTACTTC.

The chain uses TRBV3-1 and TRBJ1-6; 7 nucleotides align to TRBD1. Germline lookup yields CDR1 LGHDT and CDR2 YNNKEL (reference sequence). The V gene end was trimmed by 4 bases and the J gene end by 7 bases; junction bases not matched to a gene: 13. The CDR3 extends over 17 amino acids. CDR3 DNA sequence: TGTGCCAGCAGCCCGCACCCCACGGGACAGAGGAATTCACCCCTCCACTTT. It encodes CASSPHPTGQRNSPLHF.

This clonotype was detected ten times or more. The chain recombines TRBV28 with TRBJ2-7; D possibly corresponds to TRBD2 (7 bases). Germline-derived CDR1 and CDR2 are MDHEN and SYDVKM. The CDR3 is 17 amino acids. Trimming removed 2 bases at V and 3 bases at J, with 20 bases between. CDR3 sequence: CASSLGGAGLGNYEQYF. The CDR3 DNA sequence: TGTGCCAGCAGTTTAGGGGGGGCAGGGCTAGGAAACTACGAGCAGTACTTC.

This clonotype was observed at least ten times. In DNA, the CDR3 is TGCAGTGCCCAATTGGACAGGAGCTCCTACAATGAGCAGTTCTTC. Translation: CSAQLDRSSYNEQFF. V gene TRBV20-1 combines with J gene TRBJ2-1; 7 bases line up with TRBD1. This CDR3 contains 15 residues. Germline CDR1 is DFQATT and CDR2 is SNEGSKA (reference sequence). Trimming removed 6 bases from V and 0 bases from J; junction bases left unmatched: 8.

This clonotype was counted only a few times. The chain combines TRBV25-1 with TRBJ1-5, with D possibly TRBD1 on 6 matching bases. The germline gives CDR1 MGHDK, CDR2 SYGVNS. V dropped 4 bases and J dropped 1 base, with 17 bases sitting between them. This CDR3 is 17 amino acids long. CDR3 protein: CASSASRTAGSNQPQHF. The DNA of the CDR3 is TGTGCCAGCAGTGCCTCCCGGACAGCAGGAAGCAATCAGCCCCAGCATTTT.

This clonotype was observed a single time. The chain carries TRBV20-1 and TRBJ2-1; maybe TRBD2 (5 bases). V lost 1 base to trimming and J lost 7 bases, with 8 bases between them. Germline V gives CDR1 DFQATT, CDR2 SNEGSKA (reference sequence). The length of the CDR3 is 12 residues. CDR3 protein: CSARVTRNEQFF. The CDR3 DNA reads as TGCAGTGCTAGAGTTACTAGAAATGAGCAGTTCTTC.

This chain connects TRBV20-1 to TRBJ2-1, with D maybe TRBD1 (6 bases). This CDR3 region has 13 residues. CDR1 is DFQATT, CDR2 SNEGSKA, per germline (reference sequence). CDR3: CSNPAQGRNEQFF. DNA of the CDR3: TGCAGCAACCCGGCACAGGGTAGGAATGAGCAGTTCTTC.

This clonotype has a handful of counts. CDR3 DNA sequence: TGTGCCAGCAGTGATAGGGACCCAGAGACCCAGTACTTC. It translates to CASSDRDPETQYF. This chain joins TRBV2 and TRBJ2-5; D could derive from TRBD1 or TRBD2 (5 bases each). Germline assignment: CDR1 SNHLY and CDR2 FYNNEI. This CDR3 is built from 13 residues. The V gene lost 3 bases and the J gene lost 4 bases, with 9 bases spanning the gap.

Regarding this clonotype: A read error may produce the germline difference seen at one junction end. The rearrangement joins TRBV28 to TRBJ2-1, with a weak D call TRBD2 (6 bases). Germline V gene data show CDR1 as MDHEN and CDR2 as SYDVKM. CDR3 length: 15 residues. The CDR3 nucleotides are TGTGCCAGCAGTCCTTTCCGGGACTTTTACAGTGAGCAGTTCTTC. Its protein is CASSPFRDFYSEQFF.

The table lists this clonotype with many counts. CDR3 sequence reads: CASSFYSNQPQHF. The CDR3 DNA follows: TGTGCCAGCAGTTTCTATAGCAATCAGCCCCAGCATTTT. This chain joins TRBV27 and TRBJ1-5; no clear D. Trimming pared 3 bases from V and 0 bases from J, leaving 3 bases between. The CDR3 covers 13 residues. CDR1 MNHEY and CDR2 SMNVEV come from the germline V gene (reference sequence).

The chain has TRBV10-1 and TRBJ2-3; D gene uncertain. The CDR3 is 13 residues long. Germline V gene data show CDR1 as WNHNN and CDR2 as SYGVQD (reference sequence). V lost 4 bases and J 1 base, leaving 6 bases between the germline ends. The DNA for the CDR3 is TGCGCCAGCAGTGGGCCGGGCACAGATACGCAGTATTTT. Protein sequence: CASSGPGTDTQYF.

Many counts were recorded for this clonotype. The chain couples TRBV28 to TRBJ1-2; D is uncertain. The CDR3 extends over 12 amino acids. CDR1 is MDHEN and CDR2 is SYDVKM in the germline V gene. The germline V and J ends were trimmed by 6 bases and 5 bases, with 10 bases remaining between them. The CDR3 loop reads CASRNTEYGYTF. In nucleotides, the CDR3 is TGTGCCAGCAGAAACACCGAATATGGCTACACCTTC.

CDR3 coding DNA: TGTGCCAGCAGCTTGCATTCGGAGAATTGGACCGGGGAGCTGTTTTTT. Translation gives CASSLHSENWTGELFF. The chain employs TRBV11-2 and TRBJ2-2, with D unclear. Germline CDR1 reads SGHAT; CDR2 reads FQNNGV. The CDR3 covers 16 residues. Trimming stripped 3 bases from V and 5 bases from J, with 16 bases between. Filled out from reference TRBV11-2 and TRBJ2-2, the complete variable domain reads EAGVAQSPRYKIIEKRQSVAFWCNPISGHATLYWYQQILGQGPKLLIQFQNNGVVDDSQLPKDRFSAERLKGVDSTLKIQPAKLEDSAVYLCASSLHSENWTGELFFGEGSRLTVL.

A few counts support this clonotype. The V gene is TRBV7-7, the J gene TRBJ2-5, with 9 bases aligning to TRBD2. After removal of 2 bases from V and 5 bases from J, the junction contained 9 bases not matched to a gene. The germline gives CDR1 SSHAT, CDR2 FNYEAQ (reference sequence). The CDR3 has 16 amino acids. This CDR3 is CASSLRYVAGGETQYF. CDR3 bases: TGTGCCAGCAGCTTAAGATACGTGGCGGGAGGGGAGACCCAGTACTTC. The full variable domain, its missing parts supplied by reference TRBV7-7 and TRBJ2-5, is GAGVSQSPRYKVTKRGQDVTLRCDPISSHATLYWYQQALGQGPEFLTYFNYEAQPDKSGLPSDRFSAERPEGSISTLTIQRTEQRDSAMYRCASSLRYVAGGETQYFGPGTRLLVL.